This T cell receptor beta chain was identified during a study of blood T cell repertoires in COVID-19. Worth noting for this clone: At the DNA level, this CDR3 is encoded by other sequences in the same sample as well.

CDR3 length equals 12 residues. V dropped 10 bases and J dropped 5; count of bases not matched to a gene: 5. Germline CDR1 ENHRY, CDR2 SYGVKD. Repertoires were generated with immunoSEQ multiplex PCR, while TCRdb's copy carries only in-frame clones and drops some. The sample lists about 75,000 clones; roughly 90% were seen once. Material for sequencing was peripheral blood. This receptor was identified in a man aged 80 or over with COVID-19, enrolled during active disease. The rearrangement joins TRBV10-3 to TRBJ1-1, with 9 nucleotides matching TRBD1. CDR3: CASGQGLTEAFF. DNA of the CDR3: TGTGCCAGCGGACAGGGGTTAACTGAAGCTTTCTTT.